The 28 T cell receptor beta chains below all came from one sample that was sequenced in a study of blood T cell repertoires in COVID-19. Profiling relied on immunoSEQ multiplex PCR, and the TCRdb table lists in-frame clones only, not all of them. The repertoire has 350,000 to 450,000 clones, 80% to 90% of them found once; the top ten carry 1% to 1.5%. The specimen was peripheral blood. The receptors shown here come from a man aged 35 to 55 with acute or convalescent COVID-19.

The CDR3 nucleotides read TGTGCCAGCAGTTTTCGGGGGGTGAGGGAAAAACTGTTTTTT. Translation: CASSFRGVREKLFF. V and J are TRBV28 and TRBJ1-4; weak D call: TRBD1 (5 bases). The V gene's germline CDR1 is MDHEN and CDR2 SYDVKM. The CDR3 is 14 amino acids. V lost 3 bases to trimming and J lost 8 bases, with 13 bases between them.

This rearrangement joins TRBV30 to TRBJ1-3; the match to TRBD1 covers 7 bases. Germline-derived CDR1 and CDR2 are GTSNPN and SVGIG (reference sequence). The CDR3 is 14 amino acids. Germline trimming cut 5 bases from V and 0 bases from J; bases unmatched to any gene: 4. The CDR3 DNA reads TGTGCCTGGGGACAGGAAAACTCTGGAAACACCATATATTTT. This encodes CAWGQENSGNTIYF.

The rearrangement links TRBV18 to TRBJ2-7, with D perhaps TRBD2 (6 bases). The CDR3 length is 13 residues. V lost 4 bases to trimming and J lost 7 bases, with 14 bases between them. Germline CDR1 KGHSH, CDR2 LQKENI. CDR3 protein: CASSLAGSGEQYF. The CDR3 coding sequence is TGTGCCAGCTCACTGGCGGGGAGTGGGGAGCAGTACTTC.

The V gene is TRBV19, the J gene TRBJ1-1; TRBD1 matches 9 bases. The CDR3 spans 16 residues. J lost 0 bases, V lost 5 bases, and 7 bases had no gene match. Germline V CDR1 and CDR2: LNHDA, SQIVND (reference sequence). CDR3 loop: CASSWTGVGMNTEAFF. The CDR3 bases are TGTGCCAGTAGTTGGACAGGGGTAGGCATGAACACTGAAGCTTTCTTT.

Points on this clone: The junction shows a germline mismatch at one end, possibly a read error. The chain carries TRBV6-1 and TRBJ1-1; 9 bases agree with TRBD1. The CDR3 runs to 16 residues. Germline V gene data show CDR1 as MNHNS and CDR2 as SASEGT. The CDR3 protein is CASREDRGILNTEAFF. Written as DNA, the CDR3 is TGTGCCAGCAGGGAAGACAGGGGGATATTGAACACTGAAGCTTTCTTT.

The V call is TRBV7-2, the J call TRBJ1-1; perhaps TRBD1 as D (6 bases). V was trimmed by 6 bases and J by 1 base, leaving 9 bases between them. The CDR3 contains 13 residues. The germline gives CDR1 SGHTA, CDR2 FQGNSA. The CDR3 spells CASRKGGNTEAFF. The CDR3 nucleotides read TGTGCCAGCAGAAAAGGGGGGAACACTGAAGCTTTCTTT.

The genes are TRBV19 and TRBJ2-7; a possible D gene is TRBD2 (5 bases). CDR1 and CDR2 from the germline V gene are LNHDA and SQIVND (reference sequence). The CDR3 covers 13 residues. V was trimmed by 8 bases and J by 6 bases, leaving 17 bases between them. CDR3 residues: CASRGRGFGEQYF. The DNA for the CDR3 is TGTGCCAGTCGAGGACGGGGATTTGGCGAGCAGTACTTC.

J is TRBJ2-7 and V is TRBV5-1; 8 bases line up with TRBD2. Germline loops: CDR1 SGHRS, CDR2 YFSETQ. The CDR3 covers 14 residues. The junction had 2 bases not matched to a gene; V was cut back by 1 base and J by 2 bases. The CDR3 protein is CASSLQAGAYEQYF. As DNA, the CDR3 is TGCGCCAGCAGCTTGCAAGCGGGAGCCTACGAGCAGTACTTC.

The rearrangement joins TRBV6-5 to TRBJ2-3; D is perhaps TRBD1 (6 bases). V shed 0 bases and J shed 6 bases, with 10 bases lying between them. The CDR3 spans 14 residues. Germline V gene sequence: CDR1 MNHEY, CDR2 SVGAGI. The CDR3 here is CASSYSRGYDTQYF. CDR3 in DNA: TGTGCCAGCAGTTACTCGAGGGGGTACGATACGCAGTATTTT.

The J gene is TRBJ1-4, the V gene TRBV5-5, with no clear D. This CDR3 region has 15 residues. V was pared by 0 bases and J by 8 bases, with 14 bases between. In germline, CDR1 is SGHKS, CDR2 YYEKEE (reference sequence). In DNA form, the CDR3 reads TGTGCCAGCAGCTTGGTTCATGGCTCCCAAGAAAAACTGTTTTTT. Residues: CASSLVHGSQEKLFF.

The V and J genes are TRBV9 and TRBJ2-2; 9 bases line up with TRBD1. The germline V gene has CDR1 SGDLS and CDR2 YYNGEE. CDR3 length: 18 residues. Germline trimming cut 0 bases from V and 3 bases from J; bases unmatched to any gene: 9. CDR3 sequence (DNA): TGTGCCAGCAGCGTAGAAGGGACAGGGTCTCCGGACACCGGGGAGCTGTTTTTT. Translation: CASSVEGTGSPDTGELFF.

This chain joins TRBV6-2 or TRBV6-3 and TRBJ1-2, with 7 bases identical to TRBD1. This CDR3 has 17 amino acids. Germline V gene lookup returns CDR1 MNHEY and CDR2 SVGEGT. Trimming removed 2 bases from V and 7 bases from J; junction bases left unmatched: 16. The CDR3 coding sequence is TGTGCCAGCAGTTACCCCCGCGTCGAGGGGGCAAGATCTGGCTACACCTTC. Translation gives CASSYPRVEGARSGYTF.

V gene TRBV11-1 combines with J gene TRBJ2-7, with 11 positions matching TRBD1. V lost 6 bases and J lost 0; bases outside the gene matches: 4. The CDR3 is made up of 15 amino acids. Germline V gives CDR1 SGHAT, CDR2 FQDESV (reference sequence). The CDR3 nucleotides are TGTGCCAGCAGTATAGGGACAGGGGGCTCCTACGAGCAGTACTTC. It translates to CASSIGTGGSYEQYF.

The chain couples TRBV3-1 (or the pseudogene TRBV3-2) to TRBJ1-1; unclear D gene. V gave up 5 bases and J gave up 0 bases, with 4 bases separating them. CDR3 length equals 12 residues. Germline loops: CDR1 LGHDT, CDR2 YNNKEL (reference sequence). Here the CDR3 DNA reads TGTGCCAGCAGCTTCGTGAACACTGAAGCTTTCTTT. Its protein is CASSFVNTEAFF.

The chain has TRBV6-1 and TRBJ1-4; D is possibly TRBD1 (6 bases). The CDR3 loop spans 17 amino acids. V was pared by 0 bases and J by 7 bases, with 18 bases between. Per the germline V gene, CDR1 is MNHNS and CDR2 is SASEGT. The CDR3 sequence is CASSEAYRAAVSEKLFF. In DNA, the CDR3 is TGTGCCAGCAGTGAAGCTTACAGGGCAGCAGTAAGTGAAAAACTGTTTTTT.

This clone was counted a few times. The same CDR3 is also encoded by other DNA sequences in this sample. The CDR3 is CASSLGVNQPQHF. The CDR3 coding sequence is TGTGCCAGCAGCTTGGGAGTAAATCAGCCCCAGCATTTT. The chain carries TRBV5-6 and TRBJ1-5; D is uncertain. In germline, CDR1 is SGHDT, CDR2 YYEEEE. V was pared by 0 bases and J by 4 bases, with 5 bases between. The CDR3 has 13 residues. The complete variable domain, with remaining parts taken from reference TRBV5-6 and TRBJ1-5, reads DAGVTQSPTHLIKTRGQQVTLRCSPKSGHDTVSWYQQALGQGPQFIFQYYEEEERQRGNFPDRFSGHQFPNYSSELNVNALLLGDSALYLCASSLGVNQPQHFGDGTRLSIL.

This sequence joins TRBV29-1 and TRBJ2-1; 8 nucleotides match TRBD2. V trimming: 4 bases; J trimming: 0 bases; junction bases outside the gene matches: 5. Germline values: CDR1 SQVTM, CDR2 ANQGSEA. The CDR3 loop spans 15 amino acids. The CDR3 region is CSVVGLENSYNEQFF. As DNA, the CDR3 is TGCAGCGTTGTGGGACTAGAGAACTCCTACAATGAGCAGTTCTTC.

The rearrangement links TRBV10-3 to TRBJ1-5; D gene uncertain. Germline CDR1 and CDR2: ENHRY and SYGVKD. The CDR3 is 15 residues long. Trimming cost V 0 bases and J 3 bases, with 9 bases left between them. Here the CDR3 reads CAISESGRFNQPQHF. CDR3 sequence (DNA): TGTGCCATCAGTGAGTCCGGTCGATTCAATCAGCCCCAGCATTTT.

The gene calls are TRBV7-2 and TRBJ1-5, with a possible D match to TRBD1 (6 bases). The CDR3 runs 13 residues. Trimming removed 6 bases from V and 2 bases from J, with 8 bases in between. Germline CDR1 is SGHTA and CDR2 is FQGNSA. This chain's CDR3 is CASRGAGNQPQHF. As DNA, the CDR3 is TGTGCCAGCAGGGGGGCTGGCAATCAGCCCCAGCATTTT.

V is TRBV6-5 and J is TRBJ2-2; 7 bases are shared with TRBD1. Trimming removed 4 bases from V and 3 bases from J; junction bases left unmatched: 8. The length of the CDR3 is 16 residues. Per the germline V gene, CDR1 is MNHEY and CDR2 is SVGAGI. CDR3 bases: TGTGCCAGCAGTTTCACAGGGGAAGCTTACACCGGGGAGCTGTTTTTT. This codes for CASSFTGEAYTGELFF.

This sequence joins TRBV10-3 and TRBJ1-2, with 11 bases that match TRBD1. The CDR3 is 17 amino acids. The junction had 10 bases not matched to a gene; V was cut back by 6 bases and J by 1 base. Per germline, CDR1 ENHRY and CDR2 SYGVKD. The CDR3: CAIRLMTGQGVNYGYTF. CDR3 DNA: TGTGCCATCAGGCTTATGACGGGACAGGGGGTTAACTATGGCTACACCTTC.

The J gene is TRBJ1-6, the V gene TRBV7-2; D is possibly TRBD1 (5 bases). Per the germline V gene, CDR1 is SGHTA and CDR2 is FQGNSA. Trimming removed 5 bases at V and 0 bases at J, with 17 bases between. There are 18 residues in the CDR3. The CDR3 here is CASSPEGFSSSYNSPLHF. For the CDR3, the DNA is TGTGCCAGCAGCCCGGAGGGGTTCTCTAGCTCCTATAATTCACCCCTCCACTTT.

The genes are TRBV5-1 and TRBJ1-1; D uncertain. The CDR3 consists of 12 residues. Trimming shortened V by 4 bases and J by 8 bases, and 12 bases separated the two germline ends. Looked up from germline, CDR1 is SGHRS and CDR2 is YFSETQ. CDR3: CASSPESGEAFF. CDR3 coding DNA: TGCGCCAGCAGCCCCGAGTCGGGGGAAGCTTTCTTT.

The J gene is TRBJ1-1, the V gene TRBV13; no reliable D call. Germline lookup yields CDR1 PRHDT and CDR2 FYEKMQ (reference sequence). The ends were cut back, 4 bases at V and 0 bases at J, with 12 bases in the middle. The CDR3 contains 15 residues. CDR3 protein: CASSSRSFMNTEAFF. For the CDR3, the DNA is TGTGCCAGCAGCTCTCGGAGCTTTATGAACACTGAAGCTTTCTTT.

Details on this clone: Additional DNA sequences in this sample encode the identical CDR3. The rearrangement links TRBV6-6 to TRBJ2-3; a weak D match, TRBD2 (6 bases). CDR3 length: 14 residues. Germline lookup yields CDR1 MNHNY and CDR2 SVGAGI (reference sequence). The V gene lost 2 bases and the J gene lost 6 bases, with 12 bases spanning the gap. CDR3 amino acids: CASSYPGGTDTQYF. CDR3 nucleotide sequence: TGTGCCAGCAGTTACCCCGGGGGTACGGATACGCAGTATTTT.

The chain employs TRBV4-2 and TRBJ1-2; 10 nucleotides align to TRBD1. V gave up 1 base and J gave up 5 bases; unmatched junction bases: 4. CDR3 size: 15 residues. Germline-derived CDR1 and CDR2 are LGHNA and YNFKEQ. CDR3 DNA sequence: TGTGCCAGCAGCCAAGGGGACAGGGGATTTTATGGCTACACCTTC. This codes for CASSQGDRGFYGYTF.

The sample holds one count of this clone. This chain joins TRBV28 and TRBJ2-7, with TRBD1 matching over 7 bases. CDR1 and CDR2 from the germline V gene are MDHEN and SYDVKM. Trimming took 4 bases from V and 3 from J; bases not matched to a gene: 3. This CDR3 is built from 13 residues. The CDR3 region has the DNA TGTGCCAGCAGTTCAAGGGGGCTCTACGAGCAGTACTTC. Its translation is CASSSRGLYEQYF.

The CDR3 nucleotides read TGTGCCAGCAGCTTGGACTTGGGAGGGGTTAATTCACCCCTCCACTTT. Translation gives CASSLDLGGVNSPLHF. The chain has TRBV5-6 and TRBJ1-6; TRBD1 might be the D (5 bases). Between the trimmed V and J ends, which lost 0 bases and 6 bases, there was a span of 13 bases. The germline gives CDR1 SGHDT, CDR2 YYEEEE. The CDR3 covers 16 residues. Variable domain in full (rest from reference TRBV5-6 and TRBJ1-6): DAGVTQSPTHLIKTRGQQVTLRCSPKSGHDTVSWYQQALGQGPQFIFQYYEEEERQRGNFPDRFSGHQFPNYSSELNVNALLLGDSALYLCASSLDLGGVNSPLHFGNGTRLTVT.